This TCR beta chain was sequenced for a study of spatial heterogeneity in lung cancer. As for the study in general: Consistently, beta-chain sequences turned up in larger numbers than alpha-chain sequences did.

Sample time point: sample taken at primary tumor resection. From tumor, nontumor lung or frozen PBMC, whole RNA was taken unsorted for sequencing. 72 TRACERx patients with early, untreated non-small cell lung cancer donated samples. CDR3 size: 13 residues. V was pared by 6 bases and J by 5 bases, with 13 bases between. TCRdb reprocessed the 5' RACE reads via MiXCR and lists one record per CDR3 protein. The table shows tens of thousands of distinct CDR3 sequences, with less than 15% occurring only once. The clonotype comes from a male donor with early-stage non-small cell lung cancer. The genes are TRBV12-3 or TRBV12-4 and TRBJ1-1; tentatively, D is TRBD1 (6 bases). This sample comprised PBMCs, obtained at surgery. This chain's CDR3 is CASSRTGRTEAFF. The CDR3, as DNA: TGTGCCAGCAGCCGCACAGGGAGAACTGAAGCTTTCTTT.